The 9 T cell receptor beta chains given below trace back to one sample, sequenced in a study of T cell responses to AZD1222 COVID-19 vaccine. Some clones are missing from TCRdb's copy, which holds only in-frame ones; the method was immunoSEQ multiplex PCR. In the table there are 110,000 or so clones, approximately 85% of which are singletons. Here the sequenced sample was peripheral blood, taken on day 0 of AZD1222 vaccination. The receptor set was obtained from an adult in good health.

The genes are TRBV11-2 and TRBJ2-5, with no clear D. The germline V and J ends were trimmed by 1 base and 4 bases, with 1 base remaining between them. Germline CDR1 is SGHAT and CDR2 is FQNNGV. There are 11 residues in the CDR3. DNA for the CDR3: TGTGCCAGCAGCTTAGGAGAGACCCAGTACTTC. Its translation is CASSLGETQYF.

This clone was recorded a few times. The chain uses TRBV7-8 and TRBJ2-1; D perhaps matches TRBD2 (5 bases). Looked up from germline, CDR1 is SGHVS and CDR2 is FQNEAQ. V lost 7 bases, J lost 0 bases, and 10 bases lay in between. CDR3 size: 14 residues. This chain's CDR3 is CASTSRGSYNEQFF. The CDR3 region has the DNA TGTGCCAGCACTTCACGGGGCTCCTACAATGAGCAGTTCTTC. The full variable domain, its missing parts supplied by reference TRBV7-8 and TRBJ2-1, is GAGVSQSPRYKVAKRGQDVALRCDPISGHVSLFWYQQALGQGPEFLTYFQNEAQLDKSGLPSDRFFAERPEGSVSTLKIQRTQQEDSAVYLCASTSRGSYNEQFFGPGTRLTVL.

J is TRBJ1-6 and V is TRBV6-5; 7 nucleotides agree with TRBD1. This CDR3 has 14 residues. Unmatched junction bases numbered 8, after V lost 6 bases and J lost 9 bases. Germline-derived CDR1 and CDR2 are MNHEY and SVGAGI. In nucleotides, the CDR3 is TGTGCCAGCAGCCCATTGACAGGGATTTCACCCCTCCACTTT. It is translated as CASSPLTGISPLHF.

This clone came up a few times. The J gene is TRBJ2-4, the V gene TRBV11-2, with D perhaps assigned TRBD1 or TRBD2 (6 bases each). V was cut by 6 bases and J by 2 bases, with 17 bases left in between. The CDR3 is 16 amino acids. Germline V gene data show CDR1 as SGHAT and CDR2 as FQNNGV. CDR3 bases: TGTGCCAGCAGGTATACCAGGGGAGGAACCAAAAACATTCAGTACTTC. The encoded protein is CASRYTRGGTKNIQYF.

The rearrangement links TRBV27 to TRBJ2-5; 12 bases align to TRBD2. The CDR3 has 17 residues. Germline-derived CDR1 and CDR2 are MNHEY and SMNVEV (reference sequence). V lost 2 bases and J lost 0; bases outside the gene matches: 4. The CDR3 DNA reads TGTGCCAGCAGTTTACGTCTAGCGGGAGGGTACCAAGAGACCCAGTACTTC. The encoded protein is CASSLRLAGGYQETQYF.

CDR3 protein: CATSDLQASGTDTQYF. In DNA form, the CDR3 reads TGTGCCACCAGTGATTTGCAGGCTAGCGGCACAGATACGCAGTATTTT. The J gene is TRBJ2-3, the V gene TRBV24-1, with a tentative D call TRBD2 (6 bases). The CDR3 is 16 residues long. Trimming removed 0 bases at V and 1 base at J, with 10 bases between. Germline assignment: CDR1 KGHDR and CDR2 SFDVKD.

The rearrangement uses TRBV19 and TRBJ2-2, with TRBD2 matching 8 bases. The germline V gene encodes CDR1 LNHDA and CDR2 SQIVND (reference sequence). This CDR3 contains 15 residues. J lost 1 base, V lost 3 bases, and 1 base had no gene match. This CDR3 is CASSMGLENTGELFF. For the CDR3, the DNA is TGTGCCAGTAGTATGGGACTAGAGAACACCGGGGAGCTGTTTTTT.

V gene TRBV7-9 combines with J gene TRBJ1-5; D might be TRBD1 (6 bases). The CDR3 has 17 amino acids. V lost 1 base and J lost 7, with 20 bases in between. Per germline, CDR1 SEHNR and CDR2 FQNEAQ (reference sequence). The CDR3 nucleotides read TGTGCCAGCAGCTTAGGATGGGCCAGGGGAACAAAGCAGCCCCAGCATTTT. Residues: CASSLGWARGTKQPQHF.

The CDR3 protein is CASIERPGLLSGDTQYF. DNA of the CDR3: TGTGCCAGCATAGAGCGACCGGGACTCTTGTCAGGAGATACGCAGTATTTT. V is TRBV27 and J is TRBJ2-3; weak D call: TRBD2 (6 bases). V was trimmed by 7 bases and J by 5 bases, leaving 25 bases between them. Germline CDR1 is MNHEY and CDR2 is SMNVEV (reference sequence). This CDR3 region has 17 residues.